The next 25 T cell receptor beta chains were all read from a single sample in a study of OX40 agonist ivuxolimab in advanced cancers. The method was immunoSEQ multiplex PCR; TCRdb's version includes in-frame clones alone and lacks a portion of them. The profile shows roughly 45,000 clones, approximately 86% of them singletons. The source was CD4+ or CD8+ T cells sorted from blood, collected in a trial of the OX40 agonist ivuxolimab. Receptor source: an adult with an advanced solid tumor such as melanoma, head and neck, liver or kidney cancer.

The chain links TRBV25-1 to TRBJ1-2; D may be TRBD1 (5 bases). The CDR3 is 15 amino acids. V lost 3 bases, J lost 2 bases, and 13 bases lay in between. The germline V gene encodes CDR1 MGHDK and CDR2 SYGVNS. In nucleotides, the CDR3 is TGTGCCAGCAGTGAGGGCAGGGTGAGGAACTATGGCTACACCTTC. It translates to CASSEGRVRNYGYTF.

The J gene is TRBJ2-7, the V gene TRBV19; 8 nucleotides line up with TRBD1. The CDR3 covers 13 residues. J gave up 5 bases and V 6 bases, and 6 bases lay outside the gene matches. Germline V CDR1 and CDR2: LNHDA, SQIVND (reference sequence). The CDR3 bases are TGTGCCAGTAGCGGACAGGGCCGAGACGAGCAGTACTTC. It yields the protein CASSGQGRDEQYF.

V usage is TRBV5-1 and J usage is TRBJ2-5, with TRBD1 matching over 7 bases. With the DNA end fitting TRBJ2-7 better, the J assignment may be wrong. The CDR3 runs 17 residues. CDR1 and CDR2 (germline): SGHRS, YFSETQ. As DNA, the CDR3 is TGCGCCAGCAGCTTGGTAACAAACAGGGGATTCTCCTACGAGCAGTACTTC. Residues: CASSLVTNRGFSYEQYF.

The V and J genes are TRBV6-6 and TRBJ2-7; 7 bases match TRBD1. The ends lost 2 bases at V and 4 bases at J; junction bases unmatched: 5. There are 14 residues in the CDR3. Germline loops: CDR1 MNHNY, CDR2 SVGAGI (reference sequence). CDR3: CASSYGAGGYEQYF. The DNA for the CDR3 is TGTGCCAGCAGTTACGGGGCAGGGGGTTACGAGCAGTACTTC.

The chain recombines TRBV30 with TRBJ2-1, with no clear D. The CDR3 runs to 13 residues. CDR1 GTSNPN and CDR2 SVGIG come from the germline V gene (reference sequence). The V end lost 1 base, the J end lost 0 bases, and 4 bases lay between the germline ends. CDR3 nucleotides: TGTGCCTGGAGTGAGAGCTCCTACAATGAGCAGTTCTTC. The encoded protein is CAWSESSYNEQFF.

In this sample, this clone turned up a few times. The CDR3 loop is CASSLGQGADTQYF. CDR3 sequence (DNA): TGCGCCAGCAGCTTGGGCCAGGGGGCAGATACGCAGTATTTT. The rearrangement links TRBV5-1 to TRBJ2-3; 7 bases are a match to TRBD1. Germline CDR1 SGHRS, CDR2 YFSETQ. CDR3 length equals 14 residues. V shed 0 bases, J shed 4 bases, and the junction held 2 bases outside the gene matches.

The J gene is TRBJ1-5, the V gene TRBV4-2; TRBD1 might be the D (5 bases). Trimming shortened V by 0 bases and J by 1 base, and 10 bases separated the two germline ends. The length of the CDR3 is 16 residues. Germline assignment: CDR1 LGHNA and CDR2 YNFKEQ. This CDR3 is CASSQDPAGSNQPQHF. The CDR3 DNA reads as TGTGCCAGCAGCCAAGACCCGGCAGGGAGCAATCAGCCCCAGCATTTT.

This chain links TRBV7-2 with TRBJ1-6, with D unclear. Germline V gene sequence: CDR1 SGHTA, CDR2 FQGNSA. The CDR3 totals 13 residues. V lost 4 bases and J lost 6, with 7 bases in between. The CDR3 reads CASSSLFNSPLHF. In DNA form, the CDR3 reads TGTGCCAGCAGCTCTTTATTTAATTCACCCCTCCACTTT. Supplemented by reference TRBV7-2 and TRBJ1-6, the full variable domain reads GAGVSQSPSNKVTEKGKDVELRCDPISGHTALYWYRQSLGQGLEFLIYFQGNSAPDKSGLPSDRFSAERTGGSVSTLTIQRTQQEDSAVYLCASSSLFNSPLHFGNGTRLTVT.

The V call is TRBV19, the J call TRBJ1-5, with D possibly TRBD1 on 5 matching bases. V lost 9 bases and J lost 5, with 20 bases in between. There are 15 residues in the CDR3. In germline, CDR1 is LNHDA, CDR2 SQIVND (reference sequence). The CDR3 DNA reads as TGTGCCAGCGGGGCAGGGCCATCTGGACATCAGCCCCAGCATTTT. Its protein is CASGAGPSGHQPQHF. Supplemented by reference TRBV19 and TRBJ1-5, the full variable domain reads DGGITQSPKYLFRKEGQNVTLSCEQNLNHDAMYWYRQDPGQGLRLIYYSQIVNDFQKGDIAEGYSVSREKKESFPLTVTSAQKNPTAFYLCASGAGPSGHQPQHFGDGTRLSIL.

The CDR3 reads CASSTGGSEKLFF. CDR3 nucleotide sequence: TGTGCCAGCAGCACAGGGGGAAGTGAAAAACTGTTTTTT. The chain is built from TRBV6-5 and TRBJ1-4, with 8 bases that match TRBD1. V was clipped by 6 bases and J by 7 bases; unmatched bases: 4. Looked up from germline, CDR1 is MNHEY and CDR2 is SVGAGI. The CDR3 totals 13 residues.

This clone was detected only once. The junction does not match germline at one end; this may be a read error. The J gene is TRBJ2-7, the V gene TRBV10-1; 12 bases map to TRBD1. Germline V gene sequence: CDR1 WNHNN, CDR2 SYGVQD (reference sequence). The CDR3 covers 10 residues. The CDR3, as DNA: TGCGCCAGCTGCCGGGACAGGGGGCGCTTC. Translating it yields CASCRDRGRF.

This sequence joins TRBV18 and TRBJ2-1; D unresolved. This CDR3 region has 16 residues. Trimming took off 3 bases at V and 4 bases at J, with 16 bases between the two ends. Germline CDR1 KGHSH, CDR2 LQKENI. DNA of the CDR3: TGTGCCAGCTCACCCTTAGAGCCCATGGTATACAATGAGCAGTTCTTC. This codes for CASSPLEPMVYNEQFF.

V usage is TRBV5-1 and J usage is TRBJ2-5; D is tentatively TRBD1 or TRBD2 (5 bases each). V was clipped by 4 bases and J by 5 bases, with 12 bases between them. From germline, CDR1 is SGHRS and CDR2 YFSETQ. This CDR3 is 13 amino acids long. CDR3 amino acids: CASSLGTAETQYF. CDR3 sequence (DNA): TGCGCCAGCAGCCTTGGGACGGCTGAGACCCAGTACTTC.

The rearrangement joins TRBV5-4 to TRBJ2-5, with a weak D call TRBD2 (5 bases). The V end lost 5 bases, the J end lost 1 base, and 12 bases lay between the germline ends. CDR1 is SGHNT and CDR2 is YYREEE in the germline V gene (reference sequence). The CDR3 runs to 14 residues. Here the CDR3 reads CASSSGLSQETQYF. The CDR3 nucleotides read TGTGCCAGCAGTTCCGGACTTTCCCAAGAGACCCAGTACTTC. Combining the CDR3 with reference TRBV5-4 and TRBJ2-5 gives the whole variable domain ETGVTQSPTHLIKTRGQQVTLRCSSQSGHNTVSWYQQALGQGPQFIFQYYREEENGRGNFPPRFSGLQFPNYSSELNVNALELDDSALYLCASSSGLSQETQYFGPGTRLLVL.

V is TRBV19 and J is TRBJ1-2; 7 positions match TRBD1. The V and J ends lost 5 bases and 3 bases, in that order; junction bases with no gene match: 3. This CDR3 is built from 13 residues. CDR1 is LNHDA and CDR2 is SQIVND in the germline V gene (reference sequence). This CDR3 reads CASSAGQYYGYTF. CDR3 nucleotides: TGTGCCAGTAGTGCGGGACAGTACTATGGCTACACCTTC.

The rearrangement links TRBV5-8 to TRBJ1-5; D is perhaps TRBD1 (5 bases). The germline V and J ends were trimmed by 0 bases and 3 bases, with 7 bases remaining between them. Germline values: CDR1 SGHTS, CDR2 YDEGEE. The CDR3 has 14 amino acids. The CDR3 DNA reads TGTGCCAGCAGCTTGGAAGGGACCAATCAGCCCCAGCATTTT. Translating gives CASSLEGTNQPQHF. Complete variable domain (other parts from reference TRBV5-8 and TRBJ1-5): EAGVTQSPTHLIKTRGQQATLRCSPISGHTSVYWYQQALGLGLQFLLWYDEGEERNRGNFPPRFSGRQFPNYSSELNVNALELEDSALYLCASSLEGTNQPQHFGDGTRLSIL.

J is TRBJ1-4 and V is TRBV19; no reliable D call. The germline CDR1 and CDR2 sequences are LNHDA and SQIVND (reference sequence). V gave up 6 bases and J gave up 9 bases, with 20 bases separating them. The CDR3 contains 15 residues. CDR3 nucleotides: TGTGCCAGTAGGGCCAGCGGGGAAGGCGAAAAAAAACTGTTTTTT. Its protein product is CASRASGEGEKKLFF.

The chain employs TRBV6-1 and TRBJ1-6; 8 positions match TRBD1. The CDR3 is 13 residues long. Germline CDR1 is MNHNS and CDR2 is SASEGT. CDR3 amino acids: CAVIGTGRSPLHF. The CDR3 coding sequence is TGTGCTGTCATCGGGACAGGACGCTCACCCCTCCACTTT.

Here the CDR3 DNA reads TGTGCCAGCAGTCCCACTAGCATTCGGGAGACCCAGTACTTC. Its protein is CASSPTSIRETQYF. This sequence joins TRBV7-7 and TRBJ2-5, with D perhaps matching TRBD2 (6 bases). This CDR3 comprises 14 residues. Per germline, CDR1 SSHAT and CDR2 FNYEAQ (reference sequence). V was trimmed by 6 bases and J by 5 bases, leaving 16 bases between them.

The sample holds one count of this clone. This chain uses TRBV7-2 with TRBJ2-7; the D gene is possibly TRBD2 (6 bases). The length of the CDR3 is 14 residues. Germline V CDR1 and CDR2: SGHTA, FQGNSA. The V and J ends lost 2 bases and 2 bases respectively, with 10 bases between them. As DNA, the CDR3 is TGTGCCAGCAGCTTATCGGGGGAGGCCTACGAGCAGTACTTC. Translated, it gives CASSLSGEAYEQYF.

V usage is TRBV4-3 and J usage is TRBJ2-5; 7 positions agree with TRBD2. CDR3 size: 15 residues. V trimming: 0 bases; J trimming: 2 bases; junction bases outside the gene matches: 3. Per germline, CDR1 LGHNA and CDR2 YSLEER. DNA of the CDR3: TGCGCCAGCAGCCAAGATTTCGGGGGGCAAGAGACCCAGTACTTC. Its protein product is CASSQDFGGQETQYF.

This chain links TRBV6-5 with TRBJ2-7; no firm D call. The CDR3 length is 12 residues. The V and J ends lost 5 bases and 3 bases respectively, with 8 bases between them. Germline assignment: CDR1 MNHEY and CDR2 SVGAGI. The CDR3 DNA sequence: TGTGCCAGCAGTGAGTCAGGCTACGAGCAGTACTTC. The encoded protein is CASSESGYEQYF.

The chain joins TRBV6-1 to TRBJ1-1; no clear D gene. The V end lost 2 bases, the J end lost 12 bases, and 13 bases lay between the germline ends. The germline CDR1 and CDR2 sequences are MNHNS and SASEGT. CDR3 length equals 12 residues. This chain's CDR3 is CASSELAIRSFF. The CDR3 DNA reads as TGTGCCAGCAGTGAATTGGCAATTCGGTCTTTCTTT.

This clone was detected only once. The chain has TRBV19 and TRBJ2-5; tentative D call: TRBD1 (6 bases). The CDR3 is 13 amino acids. Germline loops: CDR1 LNHDA, CDR2 SQIVND (reference sequence). The germline V and J ends were trimmed by 4 bases and 1 base, with 7 bases remaining between them. The CDR3 DNA is TGTGCCAGTAGTAAGGACAGCCAAGAGACCCAGTACTTC. Its protein product is CASSKDSQETQYF.

The V and J genes are TRBV10-3 and TRBJ2-1; 9 bases align to TRBD1. The ends lost 8 bases at V and 6 bases at J; junction bases unmatched: 8. Germline-derived CDR1 and CDR2 are ENHRY and SYGVKD. The CDR3 loop spans 14 amino acids. CDR3 amino acids: CAISKGQGLNEQFF. The CDR3 DNA reads as TGTGCCATCTCAAAGGGACAGGGTCTCAATGAGCAGTTCTTC.